This TCR beta chain stems from a study of T cell responses to AZD1222 COVID-19 vaccine. Findings and limits, study-wide: Spike-specific TCR breadth and depth grew following two AZD1222 doses. CD4 TCRs associated with vaccination spanned spike, dominating at 160-218 and 743-854. Baseline testing showed seropositivity in only six AZD1222 recipients. Most donors were white British and more were female, and clonal diversity was possibly underestimated.

Trimming took 7 bases from V and 4 from J, leaving 22 bases between them. The CDR3 loop spans 16 amino acids. Germline V gene sequence: CDR1 LNHDA, CDR2 SQIVND (reference sequence). The table came from immunoSEQ multiplex PCR; TCRdb's copy has only in-frame clones and leaves some out. The repertoire holds 150,000 to 160,000 clones, with more than 90% as singletons. As for this clone: What it recognizes is unknown.

V and J are TRBV19 and TRBJ1-2; the D gene is possibly TRBD1 (6 bases). The source material was peripheral blood, sampled on day 0 of AZD1222 vaccination. This sequence was found in an adult in good health. For the CDR3, the DNA is TGTGCCAGTACCCAACCGGGGGGCAGACGTGGCTATGGCTACACCTTC. Translation: CASTQPGGRRGYGYTF. Full variable domain (outside the CDR3, taken from reference TRBV19 and TRBJ1-2): DGGITQSPKYLFRKEGQNVTLSCEQNLNHDAMYWYRQDPGQGLRLIYYSQIVNDFQKGDIAEGYSVSREKKESFPLTVTSAQKNPTAFYLCASTQPGGRRGYGYTFGSGTRLTVV.